This T cell receptor (beta chain) was sequenced in a study of radiation and T cells in renal cell carcinoma (dated by TCRdb to 2018 to 2021). Regarding the complete study: TCR beta sequencing covered around 50 samples in total, comprising approximately 26 tumors and about 27 peripheral blood samples. The last blood draw happened 4 weeks after radiation, timed to coincide with nephrectomy. A total of 4 million to 5 million unique CDR3 nucleotide sequences, encoding 2.7 million or so unique CDR3 amino acid sequences, were found across all 50 or so samples. The study at large found these results: Because the trial had a single-armed design, the trial could not examine how radiation dose or scheduling affected the TCR repertoire. Because pretreatment tumor biopsies were not available, the study could not determine whether clonotypes were already present within the tumor at baseline. In blood, the top tumor clonotypes increased between baseline and 2 weeks post-radiation and then shrank by 4 weeks, which suggests that tumor-resident clones expanded only transiently. Changes in the blood repertoire were not tracked past 4 weeks after treatment.

TCR beta libraries were generated from genomic DNA with the immunoSEQ kit, following the manufacturer's recommendations. To prepare libraries, a first multiplex PCR with proprietary primers was run, followed by a second PCR that added unique barcodes, and a bead cleanup was done after each round. Each sample batch included a kit-provided positive control reaction and a negative control reaction. The final libraries underwent checking on an Agilent 4200 TapeStation D1000 ScreenTape, volumetric pooling, and quantification by qPCR. An Illumina NextSeq500 fitted with a MidOutput 150-cycle cartridge performed the sequencing, running 156 Read1 cycles and 15 Index1 cycles with the kit's custom primers. The pooled library was loaded at 1.0 pM, and roughly 20% PhiX control was spiked in. The source study handled its data this way. Vendor-processed data were analyzed in R, with a clonotype defined as all T cells sharing the same CDR3 nucleotide sequence. For clone abundance analyses, frequencies were normalized to the 10,000 most abundant clones per sample. Public T cell clones, which averaged fewer than five per sample, were removed prior to analysis. A difference in abundance of at least 32-fold between compartments was used to define tumor-enriched and baseline blood-enriched clonotypes. A beta-binomial differential abundance model was used to identify clonotypes that expanded or contracted between blood time points. The Baroni-Urbani and Buser coefficient was used to measure tumor-blood repertoire similarity, and groups were compared with two-tailed Wilcoxon tests in R. The table comes from immuneACCESS by way of TCRdb, which keeps in-frame sequences with V and J called. Part of the clones is missing from these tables; in studies checked, under half for an unresolved V gene and the rest for unknown reasons. That table is the source of V, J and clone size, and D and trimming were worked out from the DNA. The sample table holds 130,000 to 150,000 clones, of which 65% to 90% were seen once. 15% to 20% of the sample belongs to the ten largest clones.

Taken with the paper, the label for time point translates to: blood 4 weeks post-SBRT, at nephrectomy. Explained via the paper, the treatment or condition label denotes: 15 Gy SBRT to primary tumor, nephrectomy 4 weeks later. Samples came from a clinical trial, in which primary renal cell carcinomas received 15 Gy stereotactic body radiation therapy followed by nephrectomy 4 weeks later. Serial peripheral blood from radiation-treated patients was sampled at baseline, 2 weeks and 4 weeks after SBRT to track tumor-enriched clonotypes. All patients had renal cell carcinoma with clear cell pathology. Genomic DNA for TCR sequencing was prepared using the QIAamp DNA Blood Mini Kit (Qiagen). Only samples passing all quality control checks were included in the analyses. As to this clone: What this receptor recognizes is not known. Per-base qualities were not stored, and no clone one base away is much larger.

In the germline V gene, CDR1 corresponds to KGHSH and CDR2 to LQKENI. The CDR3 runs 17 residues from the cysteine to the phenylalanine. Only the CDR3 portion is preserved as DNA: 51 bases, with reading frame beginning at the first base. V lost 4 bases and J lost 4 bases, and the count of bases not matched to a germline gene is 10. The chain uses TRBV18 and TRBJ2-2, and TRBD1 matches 9 of the central bases. The sequence came from a woman in her forties or fifties with renal cell carcinoma. Sequences were derived from blood, sampled from a patient whose treatment included radiotherapy and nephrectomy. This receptor carries the CDR3 CASSLAQGAFGTGELFF. The sequenced DNA: TGTGCCAGCTCACTTGCACAGGGGGCATTTGGCACCGGGGAGCTGTTTTTT.